This TCR beta chain was observed in a study of cytomegalovirus exposure and HLA in healthy donors. Study-wide findings and caveats: Previous analysis showed most TCR beta V segments were productive about 87% or about 30% of the time.

Note on this clone: The antigen is undetermined.

Germline CDR1 is MNHEY and CDR2 is SMNVEV (reference sequence). The CDR3 runs to 15 residues. The germline V and J ends were trimmed by 6 bases and 5 bases, with 17 bases remaining between them. PCR amplification relied on 60 Vbeta primers (plus 13 Jbeta primers). Some clones are missing from TCRdb's copy, which holds only in-frame ones; the method was immunoSEQ multiplex PCR. In all, the sample yields tens of thousands of clones. Sequenced: PBMCs. The TCR comes from a woman in her fifties or sixties in good health and CMV-seropositive. The chain employs TRBV27 and TRBJ1-5; D perhaps matches TRBD1 (6 bases). As DNA, the CDR3 is TGTGCCAGCAGGTCATCTACAGGGTTGGATCAGCCCCAGCATTTT. Protein sequence: CASRSSTGLDQPQHF.